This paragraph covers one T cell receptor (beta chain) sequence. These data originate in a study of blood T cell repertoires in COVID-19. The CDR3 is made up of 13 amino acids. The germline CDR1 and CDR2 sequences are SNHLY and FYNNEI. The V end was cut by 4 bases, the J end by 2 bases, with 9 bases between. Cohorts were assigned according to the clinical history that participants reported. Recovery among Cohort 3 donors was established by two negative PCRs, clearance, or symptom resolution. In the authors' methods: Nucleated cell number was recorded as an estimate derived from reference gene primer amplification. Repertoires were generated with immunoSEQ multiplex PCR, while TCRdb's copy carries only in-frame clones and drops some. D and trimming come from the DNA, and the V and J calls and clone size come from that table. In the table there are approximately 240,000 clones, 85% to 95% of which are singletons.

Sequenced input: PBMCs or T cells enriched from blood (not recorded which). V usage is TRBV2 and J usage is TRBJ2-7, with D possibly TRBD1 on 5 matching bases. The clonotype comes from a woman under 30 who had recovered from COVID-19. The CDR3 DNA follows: TGTGCCAGCAGTGGACAGCCAACCTACGAGCAGTACTTC. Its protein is CASSGQPTYEQYF.